The clone carrying this TCR beta chain was recorded a few times. CDR3 length: 15 residues. This record comes from a study of T cell changes during pregnancy in multiple sclerosis. The table came from immunoSEQ multiplex PCR; TCRdb's copy has only in-frame clones and leaves some out. This sample has under 35,000 clones, with 90% to 95% found just once. Material: CD4+ T cells from peripheral blood mononuclear cells, obtained in the first trimester of pregnancy. The sequence was obtained from a female donor with multiple sclerosis, enrolled in a pregnancy study. V is TRBV21-1 and J is TRBJ1-1; the D call TRBD1 from the table was never checked on the DNA. TRBV21-1 is reported as a pseudogene. The CDR3 region has the DNA TGTGCCAGCAGCAGATACAGGGAATGGGGCACTGAAGCTTTCTTT. This gives the protein CASSRYREWGTEAFF.